The T cell receptor beta chain under discussion was sequenced for a study of blood T cell repertoires in COVID-19. The wider study: PBMCs, B-cell-depleted T cells, or T cells were the source of the cDNA or gDNA that made up the material.

Libraries were prepared by immunoSEQ multiplex PCR; TCRdb keeps only in-frame clonotypes and omits some of them. The sample lists around 150,000 clones, 85% to 95% seen once, with under 5% in the top ten. The V gene's germline CDR1 is MNHEY and CDR2 SVGAGI. This CDR3 comprises 14 residues. Trimming cost V 8 bases and J 0 bases; bases outside gene matches: 7. Sequences were obtained from peripheral blood. This sequence was found in a woman in her fifties or sixties with acute or convalescent COVID-19. The chain links TRBV6-5 to TRBJ2-7, with 7 bases identical to TRBD1. The DNA of the CDR3 is TGTGCCAGCGGAAAGACAGGGACCTCCTACGAGCAGTACTTC. Translation: CASGKTGTSYEQYF.